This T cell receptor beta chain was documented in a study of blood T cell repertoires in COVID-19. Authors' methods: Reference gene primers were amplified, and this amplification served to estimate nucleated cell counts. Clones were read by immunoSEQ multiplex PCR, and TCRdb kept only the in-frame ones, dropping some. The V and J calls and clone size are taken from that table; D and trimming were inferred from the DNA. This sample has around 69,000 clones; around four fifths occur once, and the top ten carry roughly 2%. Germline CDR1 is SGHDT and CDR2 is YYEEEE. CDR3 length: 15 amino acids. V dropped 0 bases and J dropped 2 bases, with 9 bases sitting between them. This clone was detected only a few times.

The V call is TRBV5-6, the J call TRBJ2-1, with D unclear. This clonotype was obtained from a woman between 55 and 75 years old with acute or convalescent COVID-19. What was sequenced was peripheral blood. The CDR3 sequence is CASSLGSNPYNEQFF. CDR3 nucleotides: TGTGCCAGCAGCTTGGGTAGTAACCCCTACAATGAGCAGTTCTTC.